A selection of T cell receptor beta chains follows, all from one sample in a study of PD-1 blockade in classical Hodgkin lymphoma. Produced via immunoSEQ multiplex PCR; TCRdb's table is partial and in-frame only. In the table there are 57,000 or so clones, approximately 89% of which are singletons. Sequenced material: peripheral blood mononuclear cells (PBMCs), taken at baseline. All receptors come from a human donor with classical Hodgkin lymphoma. CDR3s include the opening cysteine and the closing phenylalanine or tryptophan. The order of the fields is J gene, V gene, clone size, D gene, CDR3 protein, CDR3 DNA. The D gene is left open where the match is weak. The size field is filled for only some rows; it gives once, few, many or a size class.

TRBJ2-2,TRBV5-4,-,-,CASSLMRGGPGELFF,TGTGCCAGCAGCTTGATGCGGGGTGGGCCCGGGGAGCTGTTTTTT
TRBJ2-6,TRBV28,-,-,CASIQGSGANVLTF,TGTGCCAGTATACAGGGTTCCGGGGCCAACGTCCTGACTTTC
TRBJ2-3,TRBV5-6,-,TRBD2,CASSLTFRAGGLKDTQYF,TGTGCCAGCAGCTTGACCTTTCGGGCGGGGGGGCTCAAAGATACGCAGTATTTT
TRBJ1-1,TRBV20-1,-,-,CSARDLTEAFF,TGCAGTGCCAGAGACCTAACTGAAGCTTTCTTT
TRBJ2-7,TRBV28,-,TRBD2,CASSVWGLAGGRDGYEQYF,TGTGCCAGCAGTGTATGGGGGCTAGCGGGGGGGCGAGATGGTTACGAGCAGTACTTC
TRBJ2-6,TRBV19,-,-,CASSIGTSPGANVLTF,TGTGCCAGTAGTATTGGGACTTCACCTGGGGCCAACGTCCTGACTTTC
TRBJ2-7,TRBV19,-,-,CASSLDSAHYEQYF,TGTGCCAGTAGTCTGGACAGCGCGCACTACGAGCAGTACTTC
TRBJ1-6,TRBV6-1,-,-,CASSEVFMGSPLHF,TGTGCCAGCAGTGAAGTTTTCATGGGTTCACCCCTCCACTTT
TRBJ1-1,TRBV2,-,-,CASRDRTSMNTEAFF,TGTGCCAGCAGGGACCGGACAAGCATGAACACTGAAGCTTTCTTT
TRBJ1-1,TRBV30,-,-,CAWMVLGRGKITNTEAFF,TGTGCCTGGATGGTGCTGGGCAGGGGCAAGATTACGAACACTGAAGCTTTCTTT
TRBJ1-4,TRBV6-5,-,TRBD1,CASSRAIQGAEKLFF,TGTGCCAGCAGTCGGGCGATACAGGGGGCTGAAAAACTGTTTTTT
TRBJ2-7,TRBV5-6,-,TRBD1,CASSRDRGDEQYF,TGTGCCAGCAGCCGGGACAGGGGGGACGAGCAGTACTTC
TRBJ2-5,TRBV18,-,-,CASSPGDRRETQYF,TGTGCCAGCTCACCAGGAGACAGGCGGGAGACCCAGTACTTC
TRBJ2-4,TRBV30,-,TRBD1,CASDRRKNIQYF,TGTGCCTCGGACAGGCGTAAAAACATTCAGTACTTC
TRBJ2-7,TRBV9,-,-,CASSVGGIPYEQYF,TGTGCCAGCAGCGTAGGAGGTATCCCCTACGAGCAGTACTTC
TRBJ1-3,TRBV10-1,-,-,CASSKSGSGNTIYF,TGCGCCAGCAGCAAGAGTGGTTCTGGAAACACCATATATTTT
TRBJ1-4,TRBV27,-,TRBD1,CASSSTGTGRFDPPTNEKLFF,TGTGCCAGCAGTTCTACCGGGACAGGGCGCTTCGACCCCCCAACTAATGAAAAACTGTTTTTT
TRBJ2-5,TRBV5-1,-,-,CASSLSGEETQYF,TGCGCCAGCAGCTTGTCAGGGGAAGAGACCCAGTACTTC
TRBJ1-4,TRBV27,once,-,CASSLLGGGEKLFF,TGTGCCAGCAGTTTATTAGGGGGTGGTGAAAAACTGTTTTTT
TRBJ1-2,TRBV10-1,-,-,CASSNKGRDYGYTF,TGCGCCAGCAGTAATAAGGGACGCGACTATGGCTACACCTTC
TRBJ2-7,TRBV28,-,-,CASRLDGGYEQYF,TGTGCCAGTCGACTAGATGGAGGCTACGAGCAGTACTTC
TRBJ1-4,TRBV5-1,-,-,CASSLNTGIGVTEKLFF,TGCGCCAGCAGCTTAAATACAGGGATCGGTGTGACTGAAAAACTGTTTTTT
TRBJ2-1,TRBV25-1,-,TRBD2,CASSDRDYYSSYNEQFF,TGTGCCAGCAGTGACCGGGACTACTATAGCTCCTACAATGAGCAGTTCTTC
TRBJ2-5,TRBV18,-,TRBD1,CASSSWGQGDQETQYF,TGTGCCAGCTCCTCATGGGGACAGGGTGACCAAGAGACCCAGTACTTC
TRBJ2-7,TRBV7-2,-,TRBD2,CASRKSSGSSYEQYF,TGTGCCAGCAGAAAATCTAGCGGCAGCTCCTACGAGCAGTACTTC
TRBJ2-6,TRBV2,-,-,CASSDLKGAVFSGANVLTF,TGTGCCAGCAGTGACCTCAAAGGGGCCGTCTTCTCTGGGGCCAACGTCCTGACTTTC
TRBJ1-6,TRBV19,once,TRBD1,CASKSRSGGNSPLHF,TGTGCCAGTAAAAGTCGATCAGGGGGTAATTCACCCCTCCACTTT
TRBJ1-2,TRBV28,-,-,CASSLPLSAYGYTF,TGTGCCAGCAGTTTACCGTTATCGGCCTATGGCTACACCTTC
TRBJ2-3,TRBV19,-,-,CASSYTHRGGSDTQYF,TGTGCCAGTAGTTACACACACAGGGGAGGTTCAGATACGCAGTATTTT
TRBJ2-5,TRBV30,-,TRBD2,CAWTSGGPQETQYF,TGTGCCTGGACTAGCGGGGGGCCGCAAGAGACCCAGTACTTC
TRBJ1-3,TRBV6-6,-,-,CASSYSGAGSGNTIYF,TGTGCCAGCAGTTACTCGGGGGCGGGCTCTGGAAACACCATATATTTT
TRBJ2-1,TRBV7-2,-,-,CASSWSWGGRNEQFF,TGTGCCAGCAGCTGGAGTTGGGGGGGCAGAAATGAGCAGTTCTTC
TRBJ1-3,TRBV5-6,-,-,CASSRGPSSGNTIYF,TGTGCCAGCAGCAGGGGACCGAGCTCTGGAAACACCATATATTTT
TRBJ2-1,TRBV7-2,-,-,CASSPTRTGSYNEQFF,TGTGCCAGCAGCCCGACTAGAACGGGCTCCTACAATGAGCAGTTCTTC
TRBJ1-1,TRBV6-5,-,-,CASSYRAGEAFF,TGTGCCAGCAGTTACAGGGCGGGTGAAGCTTTCTTT
TRBJ1-3,TRBV5-1,once,-,CASSLPQGNAGNTIYF,TGCGCCAGCAGCTTGCCCCAGGGGAACGCTGGAAACACCATATATTTT
TRBJ2-5,TRBV5-5,-,TRBD2,CASSKLGGAEETQYF,TGTGCCAGCAGTAAGCTCGGGGGGGCAGAAGAGACCCAGTACTTC
TRBJ2-5,TRBV6-6,-,-,CASSSPLGAGTQYF,TGTGCCAGCAGTTCCCCGTTGGGGGCAGGGACCCAGTACTTC
TRBJ2-7,TRBV7-2,-,-,CASSLVTRQTYEQYF,TGTGCCAGCAGCTTAGTTACGCGTCAGACCTACGAGCAGTACTTC
TRBJ2-1,TRBV19,-,-,CASSTYRWNEQFF,TGTGCCAGTAGTACATACAGGTGGAATGAGCAGTTCTTC
TRBJ1-1,TRBV9,once,-,CASSGVAVNTEAFF,TGTGCCAGCAGCGGCGTAGCGGTGAACACTGAAGCTTTCTTT
TRBJ2-1,TRBV9,-,-,CASSVEASGRGEQFF,TGTGCCAGCAGCGTAGAGGCGTCGGGGCGAGGTGAGCAGTTCTTC
TRBJ1-2,TRBV6-4,-,TRBD1,CASSAIRLGTGAGYTF,TGTGCCAGCAGTGCCATCCGATTAGGGACAGGGGCTGGCTACACCTTC